These T cell receptor beta chains were read from a single sample in a study of STAT5B mutations in CD4+ large granular lymphocyte leukemia. Assay: immunoSEQ multiplex PCR; the TCRdb copy retains only in-frame clones and omits some. The table shows about 3,900 clones, with about 75% occurring only once. Source material: PBMCs. These receptors originate from a man aged 55 to 70 with CD4+ T-cell large granular lymphocyte leukemia. Each CDR3 is given without its conserved first and last residue. Each record gives: J gene, V gene, CDR3 protein.

TRBJ2-5 | TRBV5-5 | ASSLSGGETQY
TRBJ2-2 | TRBV27 | ASGIRDAGELF
TRBJ1-4 | TRBV30 | AWKGNEKLF
TRBJ2-7 | TRBV7-2 | ASSLPDSYEQY
TRBJ2-1 | TRBV19 | ASRTLAGVGNEQF
TRBJ2-7 | TRBV5-4 | ASSFLGAVIYEQY
TRBJ2-2 | TRBV19 | ASSSGQGVASANTGELF
TRBJ1-2 | TRBV11-2 | ASSSTGDYGYT
TRBJ2-7 | TRBV7-8 | ASSLARGQGYEQY
TRBJ2-7 | TRBV11-2 | ASSPAGGAHEQY
TRBJ2-1 | TRBV7-2 | ASSATGYSYNEQF
TRBJ2-3 | TRBV2 | ASSSFLAGAYTDTQY
TRBJ2-3 | TRBV5-8 | ASSPTPGLGEDTQY
TRBJ2-7 | TRBV6-5 | ACRDRGIEQY
TRBJ2-6 | TRBV13 | ASSLRSGANVLT
TRBJ1-5 | TRBV27 | ASSLSSAGFSNQPQH
TRBJ1-5 | TRBV25-1 | ASSELGSNQPQH
TRBJ2-5 | TRBV10-3 | AISEDERETQY
. | TRBV7-8 | ASTHRVDSPYEQY
TRBJ1-1 | TRBV6-1 | ASRIPGTAETF
TRBJ1-2 | TRBV5-4 | ASSRNYGEVGGYT
TRBJ1-1 | TRBV4-1 | ASSQELSGWGNTEAF
TRBJ2-7 | TRBV5-1 | ASREGLGPDYEQY
TRBJ1-1 | TRBV4-3 | ASSQGGFGTEAF
TRBJ1-1 | TRBV4-1 | ASTGFNTEAF
TRBJ2-1 | TRBV9 | ASSAQGNSYNEQF
TRBJ2-1 | TRBV4-3 | ASSLDGTRLNEQF
TRBJ2-7 | TRBV9 | ASSRRGETSYEQY
TRBJ2-7 | TRBV9 | ASSDDRDRRSYEQY
TRBJ2-2 | TRBV7-3 | ASSLKAAAGSGELF
TRBJ1-2 | TRBV18 | ASSPPDREPYGYT
TRBJ1-1 | TRBV7-8 | ASSSNPGGRVDTEAF
TRBJ1-1 | TRBV7-9 | ASSPLITEAF
TRBJ2-5 | TRBV14 | ASSQHLGAETQY
TRBJ2-5 | TRBV27 | ASSLMAGGQETQY
TRBJ2-1 | TRBV15 | ATSRPWDEQF
TRBJ2-7 | TRBV7-9 | ASSESSYEQY
TRBJ2-3 | TRBV10-2 | ASSERGTADTQY
TRBJ1-2 | TRBV6-5 | ASSYSLGVNYGYT
TRBJ2-7 | TRBV9 | ASSKMGVASFEQY
TRBJ2-7 | TRBV2 | ASSLMLIGQY
TRBJ2-7 | TRBV10-3 | AINSGGQAGEQY
TRBJ2-5 | TRBV25-1 | ASSLWGGEETQY
TRBJ2-7 | TRBV10-3 | AISGQETYEQY
TRBJ2-1 | TRBV19 | ASSAGLLSSYNEQF
TRBJ1-2 | TRBV15 | ATSREGGSYGYT
TRBJ1-5 | TRBV27 | ASSFFPGQGGQPQH
TRBJ2-1 | TRBV6-7 | ASSTGQGGGDEQF
TRBJ1-4 | TRBV19 | ASIKHLQLMKKLF
TRBJ2-7 | TRBV5-1 | ASSVRPGTDYEQY
TRBJ1-6 | TRBV5-5 | ASSVGTRNLNSPLH